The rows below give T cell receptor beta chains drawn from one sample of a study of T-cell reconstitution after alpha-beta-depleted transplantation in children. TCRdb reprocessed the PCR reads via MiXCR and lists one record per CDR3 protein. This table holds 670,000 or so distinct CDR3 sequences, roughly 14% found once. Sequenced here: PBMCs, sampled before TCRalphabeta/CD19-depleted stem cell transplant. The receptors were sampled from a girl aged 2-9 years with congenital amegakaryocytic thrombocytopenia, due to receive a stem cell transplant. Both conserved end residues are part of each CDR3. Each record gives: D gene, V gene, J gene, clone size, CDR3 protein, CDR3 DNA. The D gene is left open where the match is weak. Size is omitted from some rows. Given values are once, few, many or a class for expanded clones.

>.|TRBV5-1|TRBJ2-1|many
CASSRSSHNEQFF
TGCGCCAGCAGCAGGAGCTCTCACAATGAGCAGTTCTTC
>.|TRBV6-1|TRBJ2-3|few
CASIPVAGTDTQYF
TGTGCCAGCATTCCCGTAGCGGGCACAGATACGCAGTATTTT
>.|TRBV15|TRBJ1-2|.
CATSRTRPRGDGYTF
TGTGCCACCAGCAGGACGAGGCCGCGGGGAGATGGCTACACCTTC
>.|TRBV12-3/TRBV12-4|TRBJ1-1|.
CPSSLDVGTEAFF
TGTCCCAGCAGTTTGGACGTGGGCACTGAAGCTTTCTTT
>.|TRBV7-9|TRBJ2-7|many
CASRGSRSYEQYF
TGTGCCAGCAGGGGAAGTCGCTCCTACGAGCAGTACTTC
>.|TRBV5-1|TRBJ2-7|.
CASSLGGSNDYEQYF
TGCGCCAGCAGCTTGGGGGGCAGCAATGACTACGAGCAGTACTTC
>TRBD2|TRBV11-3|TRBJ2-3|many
CASSLIGTSGSMPDTQYF
TGTGCCAGCAGCTTAATCGGGACTAGCGGGAGCATGCCAGATACGCAGTATTTT
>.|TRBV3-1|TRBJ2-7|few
CASSQDTVYGQYF
TGTGCCAGCAGCCAAGATACAGTTTACGGGCAGTACTTC
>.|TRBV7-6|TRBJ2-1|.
CASSFAIGTTNNEQFF
TGTGCCAGCAGCTTTGCCATCGGGACAACTAACAATGAGCAGTTCTTC
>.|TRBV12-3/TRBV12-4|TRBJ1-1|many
CASTSGVNTEAFF
TGTGCCAGCACCTCGGGGGTGAACACTGAAGCTTTCTTT
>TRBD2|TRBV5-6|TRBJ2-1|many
CASSLRTSGRASYNEQFF
TGTGCCAGCAGCTTACGGACTAGCGGGAGGGCCTCCTACAATGAGCAGTTCTTC
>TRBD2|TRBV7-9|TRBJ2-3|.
CASSRIPGTRGTDTQYF
TGTGCCAGCAGCCGAATTCCCGGGACTAGGGGCACAGATACGCAGTATTTT
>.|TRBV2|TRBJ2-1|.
CASSDDRRAYNEQFF
TGTGCCAGCAGTGACGACAGGAGAGCCTACAATGAGCAGTTCTTC
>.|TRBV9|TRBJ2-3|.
CASSRGDGGIGTQYF
TGTGCCAGCAGCAGAGGAGATGGAGGTATAGGTACGCAGTATTTT
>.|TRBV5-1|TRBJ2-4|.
CASSLVLPGQPLAKNIQYF
TGCGCCAGCAGCTTGGTTCTCCCCGGACAGCCCCTAGCCAAAAACATTCAGTACTTC
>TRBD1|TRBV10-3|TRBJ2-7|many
CAIGPDRASYEQYF
TGTGCCATTGGACCGGACAGGGCCTCCTACGAGCAGTACTTC
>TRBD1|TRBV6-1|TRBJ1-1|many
CASRWDRGLQMNQNTEAFF
TGTGCCAGCAGGTGGGACAGGGGTCTTCAGATGAACCAAAACACTGAAGCTTTCTTT
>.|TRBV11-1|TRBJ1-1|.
CASSRPHGRTEAFF
TGTGCCAGCAGCCGCCCCCACGGACGGACTGAAGCTTTCTTT
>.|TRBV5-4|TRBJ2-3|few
CASSWERSTDTQYF
TGTGCCAGCAGCTGGGAAAGAAGCACAGATACGCAGTATTTT
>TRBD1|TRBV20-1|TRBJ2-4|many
CSARDQTGYDIQYF
TGCAGTGCTAGAGACCAGACAGGGTATGACATTCAGTACTTC
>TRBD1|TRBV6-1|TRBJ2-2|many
CASSLGQVNTGELFF
TGTGCCAGCAGCCTTGGACAGGTGAACACCGGGGAGCTGTTTTTT
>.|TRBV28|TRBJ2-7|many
CASRYGPPYEQYF
TGTGCCAGCAGGTACGGGCCCCCCTACGAGCAGTACTTC
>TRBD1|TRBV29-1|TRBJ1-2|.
CSVLEQGSAGYTF
TGCAGCGTTCTCGAACAGGGGTCAGCGGGCTACACCTTC
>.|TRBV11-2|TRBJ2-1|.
CASIDRDSYNEQFF
TGTGCCAGCATCGACCGGGACTCATACAATGAGCAGTTCTTC
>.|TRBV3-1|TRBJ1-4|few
CASSHLREKLFF
TGTGCCAGCAGCCACCTTCGTGAAAAACTGTTTTTT
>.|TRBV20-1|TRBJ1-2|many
CSAWDIINYGYTF
TGCAGTGCCTGGGACATTATTAACTATGGCTACACCTTC
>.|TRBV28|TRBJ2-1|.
CASSPPQQKQFF
TGTGCCAGCAGTCCACCTCAGCAGAAGCAGTTCTTC
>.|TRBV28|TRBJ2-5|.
CASSLIGGAVQQTQYF
TGTGCCAGCAGTTTAATAGGCGGGGCAGTTCAACAGACCCAGTACTTC
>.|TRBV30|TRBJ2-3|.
CAWSVVVGDTQYF
TGTGCCTGGAGTGTGGTGGTGGGGGATACGCAGTATTTT
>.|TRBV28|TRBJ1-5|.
CASYGRAGQPQHF
TGTGCCAGTTATGGGAGGGCAGGACAGCCCCAGCATTTT
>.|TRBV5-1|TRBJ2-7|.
CASSWGPYYYEQYF
TGCGCCAGCAGCTGGGGACCATACTACTACGAGCAGTACTTC
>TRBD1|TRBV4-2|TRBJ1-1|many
CASSQAFDRESMNTEAFF
TGTGCCAGCAGCCAAGCGTTTGACAGGGAGTCCATGAACACTGAAGCTTTCTTT
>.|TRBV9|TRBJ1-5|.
CASSVGGGPQHF
TGTGCCAGCAGCGTAGGTGGTGGGCCCCAGCATTTT
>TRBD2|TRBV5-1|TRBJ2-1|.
CASSLVSSGRDEQFF
TGCGCCAGCAGCTTGGTTTCTAGCGGGAGGGATGAGCAGTTCTTC
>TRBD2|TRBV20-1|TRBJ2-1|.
CSAREFLADNYNEQFF
TGCAGTGCTAGAGAGTTCCTAGCGGATAACTACAATGAGCAGTTCTTC
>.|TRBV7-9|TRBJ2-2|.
CASSPPIVGTGTGELFF
TGTGCCAGCAGCCCCCCAATAGTGGGGACGGGGACCGGGGAGCTGTTTTTT
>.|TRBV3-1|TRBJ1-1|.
CASSQEQLRTEAFF
TGTGCCAGCAGCCAAGAACAGCTTCGGACTGAAGCTTTCTTT
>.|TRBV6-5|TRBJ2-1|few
CASSLAATITYNEQFF
TGTGCCAGCAGTTTAGCGGCAACCATAACCTACAATGAGCAGTTCTTC
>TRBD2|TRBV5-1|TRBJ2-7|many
CASSLMVSGTHEQYF
TGCGCCAGCAGCTTGATGGTTAGCGGGACCCACGAGCAGTACTTC
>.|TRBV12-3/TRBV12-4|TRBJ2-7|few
CASSSGRRSYEQYF
TGTGCCAGCAGCTCGGGGAGACGCTCCTACGAGCAGTACTTC
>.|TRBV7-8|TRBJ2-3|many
CATQIIASDTQYF
TGTGCCACCCAAATAATAGCGTCTGATACGCAGTATTTT
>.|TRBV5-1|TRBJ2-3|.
CASSLFTGVGDTQYF
TGCGCCAGCAGCTTGTTCACGGGAGTAGGTGATACGCAGTATTTT
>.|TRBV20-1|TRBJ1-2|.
CSARIQGRAHGYTF
TGCAGTGCTAGAATCCAGGGGAGGGCCCATGGCTACACCTTC
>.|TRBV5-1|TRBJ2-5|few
CASSLVGVGQETQYF
TGCGCCAGCAGCTTGGTTGGGGTGGGGCAAGAGACCCAGTACTTC
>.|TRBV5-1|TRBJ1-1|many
CASSLRGSDEAFF
TGCGCCAGCAGCTTACGGGGATCCGATGAAGCTTTCTTT
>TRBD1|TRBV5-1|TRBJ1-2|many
CASSSGTVHDGYTF
TGCGCCAGCAGCTCCGGGACAGTCCACGATGGCTACACCTTC
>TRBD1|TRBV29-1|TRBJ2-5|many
CSVEVDRQETQYF
TGCAGCGTTGAAGTGGACAGGCAAGAGACCCAGTACTTC
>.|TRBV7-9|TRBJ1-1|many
CASSSAQPEAFF
TGTGCCAGCAGCTCAGCTCAACCGGAAGCTTTCTTT
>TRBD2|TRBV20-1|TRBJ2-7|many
CSARGMGLAGDEQYF
TGCAGTGCTAGGGGGATGGGACTAGCGGGGGACGAGCAGTACTTC
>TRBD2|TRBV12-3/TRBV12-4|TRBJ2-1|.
CASSFGLAGGYEQFF
TGTGCCAGCAGTTTCGGGCTAGCGGGAGGCTATGAGCAGTTCTTC
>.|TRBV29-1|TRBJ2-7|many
CSVVLGFYEQYF
TGCAGCGTTGTATTAGGCTTCTACGAGCAGTACTTC